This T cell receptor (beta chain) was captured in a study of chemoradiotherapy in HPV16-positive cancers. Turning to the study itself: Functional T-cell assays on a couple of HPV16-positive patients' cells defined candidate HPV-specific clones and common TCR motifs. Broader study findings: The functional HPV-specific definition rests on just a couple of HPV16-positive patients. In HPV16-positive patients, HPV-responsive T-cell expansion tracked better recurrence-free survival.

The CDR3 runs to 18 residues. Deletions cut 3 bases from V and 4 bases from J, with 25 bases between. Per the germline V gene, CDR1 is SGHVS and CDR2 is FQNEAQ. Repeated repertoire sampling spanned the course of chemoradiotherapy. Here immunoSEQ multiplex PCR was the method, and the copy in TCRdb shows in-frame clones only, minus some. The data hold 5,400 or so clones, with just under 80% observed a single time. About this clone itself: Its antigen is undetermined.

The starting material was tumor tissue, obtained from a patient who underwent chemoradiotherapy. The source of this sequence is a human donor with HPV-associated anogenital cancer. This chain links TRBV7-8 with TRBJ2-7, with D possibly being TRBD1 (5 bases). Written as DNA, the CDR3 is TGTGCCAGCAGCTTTTTGGCTTCAGGGAACACCTCCTCTTACGAGCAGTACTTC. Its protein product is CASSFLASGNTSSYEQYF.